This paragraph reports one TCR beta chain. Its antigen remains unidentified. Base qualities were left out, and no much larger clone turns up one base away. This entry belongs to a study of cytomegalovirus exposure and HLA in healthy donors (TCRdb year 2017). Regarding the study in general: According to an earlier analysis of 587 of the donors, about 190 million T cells yielded 117 million unique TCR beta sequences and about 300 Gb of sequence data. To decide whether each TCR beta V gene segment behaved as functional or pseudogenic, an earlier analysis of over 500 of the donors relied on high-throughput TCR beta sequencing. HLA typing covered class I and class II loci at four-digit resolution. Besides the first cohort of about 730 subjects, a separate validation cohort made up of roughly 130 different subjects was used. The study aimed to test whether signatures of past pathogen exposure could be identified by cataloging public T cell receptors. A later analysis re-analyzed previously published TCR beta repertoires from 660 or so donors and added high-resolution HLA genotyping to study TCR occurrence patterns. About 300 gigabases of sequencing data and around 85 million unique TCR sequences made up an early release that covered around 640 HLA-typed donors. High-throughput TCR immunosequencing, statistical association of individual TCRs with disease status, and machine learning were combined to predict cytomegalovirus infection status. Rather than drawing on any new phenotypic data, the later analysis identified candidate immune exposures from TCR beta sequences and the way those sequences occurred across donors. Donor age, sex, ethnicity and CMV serostatus were compiled alongside the repertoire data. Among 300 to 450 genotyped donors of the cohort, an average of about 240,000 unique TCR beta nucleotide sequences were sequenced per donor, 15% to 20% of them non-productive. The number of donors typed differed by locus, with 629-630 for A, B, C, DRB1 and DQB1, around 560 for DQA1, approximately 570 for DPA1, and around 450 for DPB1. A later genetic analysis used genome-wide SNP genotypes for about 65% of the roughly 670 donors, treating that subset as a discovery cohort. Five DR-DQ haplotypes were handled as single units for association and clustering, since linkage in the cohort was strong. Using immunosequencing, the study profiled T cell repertoires from about 620 subjects and related those repertoires to cytomegalovirus serostatus. Among the roughly 400 genotyped donors, 81% belonged to the genetic ancestry cluster associated with self-reported Caucasian donors. Every discovery cohort repertoire had been produced on one sequencing platform. General conclusions and limits of the study: Across donors, most TCR sequences were observed very rarely, whereas some public TCRs were present in many individuals. In both the original and validation cohorts, the classifier was reported to diagnose cytomegalovirus status with high specificity and sensitivity. Because counts were too low, about 15 rarely observed V segments, including chromosome 9 orphons, were left out of the earlier analysis of 587 of the donors. In a later analysis, several top co-occurrence clusters were reported to appear linked to parvovirus B19, influenza, CMV and Epstein-Barr virus. In a later analysis, HLA-associated TCR beta chains showed more clonal expansion and lower generation probabilities than non-associated chains that were equally common. The authors suggested that the approach could potentially be extended to other disease states and immunological phenotypes. V-gene and J-gene trimming of TCR beta chains was associated with a missense DCLRE1C variant in a later genetic analysis, and the association was replicated in an independent cohort. The cohort was sequenced for TCR beta chains only, and without alpha or paired-chain data the features that could be detected were limited. A further reported finding was that TCR beta sequences accurately predicted the HLA-A and HLA-B alleles for most subjects in the first cohort. Sequencing depth was assumed to be roughly uniform across donors in the presence/absence analyses, though that assumption may not hold. An earlier analysis of approximately 570 of the donors showed that most TCR beta V segments appeared in productive rearrangements either about 87% or about 30% of the time, which broadly matched IMGT annotations. Correlated functional status among segregating V segments might reflect linkage disequilibrium, but an unknown experimental factor could not be ruled out. Some IMGT-functional V segments, including TRBV6-2 and TRBV6-3, could not be distinguished by the 87-base-pair reads and were therefore excluded. In a later analysis, about 17,000 TCR beta sequences were associated with specific HLA alleles at a false discovery rate of 0.05. When HLA alleles, especially DR and DQ, strongly co-occurred, TCR associations were difficult to assign to individual alleles. In a later genetic analysis, fewer N-insertions in productive TCRs were reported among donors in an Asian-associated ancestry cluster than the roughly 670-donor mean. Immune exposure information for the cohort was limited to CMV serostatus. A cluster of highly shared sequence variants was judged likely to be a technical artifact of the sequencing pipeline. Because HLA typing was missing for some donors at each locus, association tests included only the typed subset. In a later analysis, most CMV-associated TCR beta chains were found to appear HLA-restricted, with HLA associations seemingly driven largely by CMV exposure. A few of the identified cytomegalovirus-associated TCR beta chains were confirmed in vitro to be specific for cytomegalovirus antigens. The study gave a list of some 150 TCR beta chains associated with cytomegalovirus. In a later analysis, TCR association rates were found to vary across HLA loci, with the most associated TCRs seen for DRB1 alleles and the fewest for HLA-C alleles.

The germline V gene yields SGDLS for CDR1 and YYNGEE for CDR2. Measured from the cysteine to the phenylalanine, the CDR3 is 13 residues long. Only the CDR3 DNA is retained, 39 bases long and in frame from the first base. V is cut back by 3 bases and J by 4 bases, with 2 bases in the junction unmatched. The method behind the library was the immunoSEQ multiplex PCR assay. For the multiplex PCR, a mixture combining 60 forward primers for TCR Vbeta segments and 13 reverse primers for TCR Jbeta segments was used. The CDR3 region of rearranged TCR beta genes was amplified from genomic DNA with a multiplex PCR assay. The amplified TCR beta libraries were sequenced on the Illumina HiSeq System as 87-base-pair reads. Processing in the source paper ran as follows. A later analysis tallied 70 million to 100 million unique TCR beta chains across the 666 repertoires, and about 12 million of those chains were shared by two or more donors. A nearest-neighbor algorithm error-corrected the raw reads and collapsed the reads into unique sequences, merging closely related sequences to remove PCR and sequencing errors. To assign V, D and J gene segments, CDR3 sequences were aligned to IMGT reference sequences. Each retained sequence needed at least a six-nucleotide match to both a V gene segment and a J gene segment. A rearrangement counted as productive if the CDR3 had no stop codons and remained in frame with V and J, and every other rearrangement counted as non-productive. CDR3 was defined according to IMGT convention as the region running from the second conserved V-encoded cysteine to the conserved J-encoded phenylalanine. The earlier analysis of approximately 500 of the donors excluded sequences that lacked an unambiguous match to a single V gene segment. An earlier analysis of 587 of the donors classified V segments as functional when productive rearrangements were above 56.7% and as segregating when the standard deviation between donors was above 5%. A statistical classification framework was developed to diagnose cytomegalovirus status using the catalog of TCR beta chain sequences. In a later analysis, V and J genes were assigned by comparing TCR nucleotide sequences against IMGT/GENE-DB human TR gene sequences. The TCRdist pipeline was used in a later analysis to assign CDR3 sequences and most-parsimonious VDJ recombination scenarios. In a later analysis, every TCR beta chain was defined by the combination of its CDR3 amino acid sequence and its V-gene family, and reads without a unique V-gene family were dropped. As a way to deal with suspected cross-contamination and a sequencing artifact, a later analysis dropped more than 500 nucleotide sequences that were highly shared and had low generation probability. For each public chain, a later analysis derived a clonal expansion index from normalized ranks of inferred template counts within each repertoire. Generation probabilities in a later analysis came from a VDJ recombination model fitted to out-of-frame rearrangements, and those results were checked against IGoR. A later analysis scored TCR-TCR, TCR-HLA and TCR-CMV co-occurrence with hypergeometric tests, applying a repertoire-size bias correction to TCR pairs. In a later analysis, false discovery rates were estimated by permuting HLA or CMV assignments 20 times. In a later analysis, co-occurring TCRs were grouped with DBSCAN, and TCRdist sequence similarity was added when clustering was performed within HLA-allele-positive subsets. Repertoires with fewer than 30,000 or more than 120,000 public chains were left out of co-occurrence clustering, as were five repertoires with anomalous nucleotide sharing. In TCRdb, the immuneACCESS table is reduced to in-frame sequences with V and J assigned. These tables do not hold every clone; where another copy was compared, an unresolved V gene accounts for under half, and the others remain unexplained. That table is the source of V, J and clone size, and D and trimming were worked out from the DNA. This sample is represented by fewer than 200,000 clones; approximately 80% of them were singletons. In total, the top ten clones hold approximately 2.9% of the sample.

The cohort was made up of around 720 healthy bone marrow donors. Cohort members were all nominally healthy when sampled, although unrecorded immune exposures were likely present. The donor tested CMV seropositive, placing the donor among the 250 to 350 seropositive members of the cohort. A peripheral blood sample was provided by each donor, and peripheral blood mononuclear cells were used for TCR beta sequencing. Genomic DNA was extracted from the blood cell samples with the Qiagen DNeasy Blood Extraction Kit. The chain links TRBV9 with TRBJ1-1; 8 bases in the junction line up with TRBD1. This TCR derives from a woman aged 40 to 49 in good health and CMV-seropositive. The specimen sequenced was PBMCs. The DNA is as follows: TGTGCCAGCAGCGAGGGACAGGCCACTGAAGCTTTCTTT. Its product reads: CASSEGQATEAFF. Beyond the CDR3, the reference TRBV9 and TRBJ1-1 genes provide the residues; the full variable domain reads: DSGVTQTPKHLITATGQRVTLRCSPRSGDLSVYWYQQSLDQGLQFLIQYYNGEERAKGNILERFSAQQFPDLHSELNLSSLELGDSALYFCASSEGQATEAFFGQGTRLTVV.